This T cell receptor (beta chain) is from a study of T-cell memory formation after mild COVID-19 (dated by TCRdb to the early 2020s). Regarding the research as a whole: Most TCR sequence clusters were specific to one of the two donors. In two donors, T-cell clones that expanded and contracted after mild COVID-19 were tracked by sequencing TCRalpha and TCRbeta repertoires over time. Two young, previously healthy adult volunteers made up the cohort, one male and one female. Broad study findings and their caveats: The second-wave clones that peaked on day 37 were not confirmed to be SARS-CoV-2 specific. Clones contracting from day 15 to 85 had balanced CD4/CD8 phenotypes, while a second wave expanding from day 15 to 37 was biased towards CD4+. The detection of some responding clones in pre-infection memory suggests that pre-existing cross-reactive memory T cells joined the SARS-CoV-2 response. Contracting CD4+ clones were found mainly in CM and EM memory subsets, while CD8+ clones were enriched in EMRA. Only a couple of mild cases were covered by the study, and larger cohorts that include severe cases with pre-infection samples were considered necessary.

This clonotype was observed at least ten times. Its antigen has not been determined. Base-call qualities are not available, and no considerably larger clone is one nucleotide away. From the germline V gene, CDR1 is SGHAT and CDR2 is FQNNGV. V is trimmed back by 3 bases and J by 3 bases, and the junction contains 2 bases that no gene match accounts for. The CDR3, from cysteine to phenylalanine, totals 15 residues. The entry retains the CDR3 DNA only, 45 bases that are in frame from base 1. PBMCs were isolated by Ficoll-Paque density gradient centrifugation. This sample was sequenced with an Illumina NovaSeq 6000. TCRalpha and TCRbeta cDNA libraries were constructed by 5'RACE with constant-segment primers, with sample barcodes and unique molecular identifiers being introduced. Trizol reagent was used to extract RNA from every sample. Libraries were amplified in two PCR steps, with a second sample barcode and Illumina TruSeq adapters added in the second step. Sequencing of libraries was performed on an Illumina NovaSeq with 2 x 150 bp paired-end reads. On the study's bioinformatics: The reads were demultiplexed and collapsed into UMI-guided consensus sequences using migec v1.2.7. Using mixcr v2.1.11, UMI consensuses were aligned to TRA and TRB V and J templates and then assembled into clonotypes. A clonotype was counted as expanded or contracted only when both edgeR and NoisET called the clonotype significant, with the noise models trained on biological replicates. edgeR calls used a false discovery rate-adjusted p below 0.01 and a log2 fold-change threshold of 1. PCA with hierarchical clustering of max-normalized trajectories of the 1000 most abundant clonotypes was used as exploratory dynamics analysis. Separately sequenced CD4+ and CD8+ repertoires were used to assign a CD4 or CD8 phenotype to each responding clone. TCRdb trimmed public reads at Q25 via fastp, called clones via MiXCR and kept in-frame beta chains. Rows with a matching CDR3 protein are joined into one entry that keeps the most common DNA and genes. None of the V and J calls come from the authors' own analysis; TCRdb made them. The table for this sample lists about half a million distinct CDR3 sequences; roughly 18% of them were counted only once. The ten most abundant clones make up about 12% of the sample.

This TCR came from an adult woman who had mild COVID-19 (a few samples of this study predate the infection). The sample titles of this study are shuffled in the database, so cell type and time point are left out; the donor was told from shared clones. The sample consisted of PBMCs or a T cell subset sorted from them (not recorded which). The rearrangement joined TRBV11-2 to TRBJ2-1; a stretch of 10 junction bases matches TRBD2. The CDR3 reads CASSFSGGYYNEQFF. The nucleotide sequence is TGTGCCAGCAGCTTTAGCGGGGGGTACTACAATGAGCAGTTCTTC.